Listed below are T cell receptor beta chains from one sample, sequenced in a study of shared clonotypes between healthy human individuals. Only in-frame clones appear in the TCRdb table, and some are missing; sequencing was by immunoSEQ multiplex PCR. The top ten hold roughly 0.34% of the sample, which has over 2 million clones, roughly 90% seen once. The material sequenced was naive CD4+ T cells from PBMCs. These TCRs come from a man aged 18 to 30 in good health. Some clones in this sample may be carry-over from other donors' samples. Each CDR3 is given with its conserved first and last residue. D genes are given only for firm matches.

TRBV2	TRBJ2-7	-	TGTGCCAGCAGTGAAGAGGCAGGGCCCTACGAGCAGTACTTC	CASSEEAGPYEQYF
TRBV19	TRBJ1-1	TRBD1	TGTGCCAGTAGTATCCCGACAGGGCGGGGGACTGAAGCTTTCTTT	CASSIPTGRGTEAFF
TRBV28	TRBJ2-7	-	TGTGCCAGCAGTGGGGGTGGGGAAGGGGCCTACGAGCAGTACTTC	CASSGGGEGAYEQYF
TRBV28	TRBJ2-1	-	TGTGCCAGCAGTTCCGCCTCGACAGGACAGACCTACTCCTACAATGAGCAGTTCTTC	CASSSASTGQTYSYNEQFF
TRBV20-1	TRBJ2-7	TRBD1	TGCAGTGGGATGGGACAGGGGGGGCAGTACTTC	CSGMGQGGQYF
TRBV27	TRBJ2-1	-	TGTGCCAGCAGTTTATCGGGGGGCTACTCCTACAATGAGCAGTTCTTC	CASSLSGGYSYNEQFF
TRBV7-2	TRBJ1-5	-	TGTGCCAGCAGCTCCTCCAGCAATCAGCCCCAGCATTTT	CASSSSSNQPQHF
TRBV6-5	TRBJ1-3	-	TGTGCCAGCAGTTACTCCGACAGACTTGGAAACACCATATATTTT	CASSYSDRLGNTIYF
TRBV20-1	TRBJ2-1	-	TGCAGTGCCCCCGGGACGACGGAGCAGTTCTTC	CSAPGTTEQFF
TRBV5-1	TRBJ2-6	-	TGCGCCAGCAGCTACGACAGAAGTGGGGCCAACGTCCTGACTTTC	CASSYDRSGANVLTF